This T cell receptor (beta chain) stems from a study of Graves' ophthalmopathy and Graves' hyperthyroidism. Findings of the study overall: Its predictions of ophthalmopathy progression gave the model over 65% sensitivity and about 78% specificity. Blood repertoires reportedly contained most expanded thyroid clonotypes above 0.001 frequency.

This clonotype was seen only a few times. Its antigen is unidentified. Amplification targeted the TCR beta CDR3 regions, with RNA transcripts as the source material. Second-round multiplex PCR came after a first-round RT-PCR that employed HTBI primers. TCRdb processed the multiplex PCR reads anew with MiXCR; each CDR3 protein has one entry. The sample contains a few hundred thousand distinct CDR3 sequences, about 18% of which appear only once. Calling hyperthyroidism stable required that no ophthalmopathy show up within 18 months of follow-up. V shed 9 bases, J shed 5 bases, and the junction held 11 bases outside the gene matches. The CDR3 runs to 14 residues. In germline, CDR1 is MNHEY, CDR2 SMNVEV (reference sequence).

The clonotype originates from an adult woman with stable Graves' hyperthyroidism. Sequencing used peripheral blood. The chain joins TRBV27 to TRBJ2-5; 8 bases match TRBD2. CDR3 residues: CASRPGGWYETQYF. The CDR3 nucleotides are TGTGCCAGTAGACCGGGAGGGTGGTATGAGACCCAGTACTTC.